Shown below are 2 T cell receptor beta chains from a single sample sequenced in a study of T-cell memory formation after mild COVID-19. TCRdb reprocessed the 5' RACE reads with MiXCR, giving one entry per CDR3 protein. The data show roughly 120,000 distinct CDR3 sequences, 15% to 20% seen once. Sequenced input: PBMCs or a T cell subset sorted from them (not recorded which). These receptor sequences come from an adult woman who had mild COVID-19 (a few samples of this study predate the infection). Cell type and time point are not known.

This clonotype was detected a few times. The CDR3: CATSDLRPGVYNEQFF. CDR3 DNA sequence: TGTGCCACCAGTGATTTGCGACCCGGAGTTTACAATGAGCAGTTCTTC. This chain links TRBV24-1 with TRBJ2-1; D call uncertain. CDR1 KGHDR and CDR2 SFDVKD come from the germline V gene. V lost 0 bases, J lost 4 bases, and 12 bases lay in between. The CDR3 is 16 amino acids.

The V gene is TRBV25-1, the J gene TRBJ1-4, with D possibly being TRBD1 (6 bases). Germline V gives CDR1 MGHDK, CDR2 SYGVNS. Trimming left V 2 bases short and J 8 bases short, with 18 bases between. The CDR3 sequence is 16 residues long. CDR3: CASSEAARGRGEKLFF. The CDR3 DNA reads TGTGCCAGCAGTGAAGCGGCTCGGGGGCGGGGGGAAAAACTGTTTTTT.